Given below is one TCR beta chain in context. The antigen remains undetermined. These data belong to a study of somatic mutations in cytotoxic T cells in rheumatoid arthritis. The healthy control blood donors were approximately 57% female, with median age about 58 years (range 21-70). Overall study results and limits: Rising age went with increasing CD8+ clonality in rheumatoid arthritis patients; healthy controls showed no such increase. Nobody adjusted the slight TRBV07 underrepresentation in rheumatoid arthritis patients for multiple comparisons. Just what the expanded CD8+ clones targeted, in terms of antigens, remained unknown.

Germline V lookup: CDR1 SGHNT, CDR2 YYREEE (reference sequence). Trimming left V 9 bases short and J 5 bases short, with 15 bases between. This CDR3 is built from 13 residues. This table comes from immunoSEQ multiplex PCR, and its TCRdb copy is limited to in-frame clones, with some not included. The sample holds some 35,000 clones, roughly 80% seen once. The sample comprised CD8+ T cells sorted from blood. This receptor was taken from a man between 40 and 49 years old in good health. The chain carries TRBV5-4 and TRBJ2-1, with no clear D. The DNA for the CDR3 is TGTGCCACCGTAGGGAAGCCCGACAATGAGCAGTTCTTC. The encoded protein is CATVGKPDNEQFF.